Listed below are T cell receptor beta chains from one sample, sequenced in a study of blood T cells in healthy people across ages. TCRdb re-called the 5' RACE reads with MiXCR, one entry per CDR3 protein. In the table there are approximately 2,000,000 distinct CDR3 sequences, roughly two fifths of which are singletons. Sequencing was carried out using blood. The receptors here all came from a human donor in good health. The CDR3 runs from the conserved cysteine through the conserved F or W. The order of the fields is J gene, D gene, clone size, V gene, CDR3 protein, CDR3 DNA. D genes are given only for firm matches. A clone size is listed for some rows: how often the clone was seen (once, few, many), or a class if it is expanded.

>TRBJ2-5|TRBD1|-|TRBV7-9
CASSLAGTAWEQYF
TGTGCCAGCAGCTTAGCGGGGACAGCATGGGAGCAGTACTTC
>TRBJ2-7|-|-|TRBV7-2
CASNQDAGTEQYF
TGTGCCAGCAACCAGGACGCAGGAACCGAGCAGTACTTC
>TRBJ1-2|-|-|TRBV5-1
CASTERGVGYGYTF
TGCGCCAGCACCGAGAGGGGGGTTGGCTATGGCTACACCTTC
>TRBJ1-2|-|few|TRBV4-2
CASSQDEGGYGYTF
TGTGCCAGCAGCCAAGATGAGGGCGGCTATGGCTACACCTTC
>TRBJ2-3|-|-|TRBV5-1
CASSQGPPNTDTQYF
TGCGCCAGCAGCCAGGGGCCGCCCAACACAGATACGCAGTATTTT
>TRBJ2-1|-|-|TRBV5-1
CASSYGTRNEQFF
TGCGCCAGCAGCTATGGGACGAGGAATGAGCAGTTCTTC
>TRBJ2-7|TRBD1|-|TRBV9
CASSPTGGTTYEQYF
TGTGCCAGCAGCCCCACAGGGGGAACGACCTACGAGCAGTACTTC
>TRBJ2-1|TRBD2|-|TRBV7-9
CASSPTSANSYNEQFF
TGTGCCAGCAGCCCGACTAGCGCAAACTCCTACAATGAGCAGTTCTTC
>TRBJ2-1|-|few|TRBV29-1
CSVEGTITGLGHNEQFF
TGCAGCGTTGAAGGGACCATTACAGGCCTGGGCCACAATGAGCAGTTCTTC
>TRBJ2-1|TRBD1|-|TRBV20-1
CSARAQGAGEQFF
TGCAGTGCTAGAGCGCAGGGGGCAGGTGAGCAGTTCTTC
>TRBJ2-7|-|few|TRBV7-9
CAVKFGGEQYF
TGTGCCGTCAAATTCGGTGGCGAGCAGTACTTC
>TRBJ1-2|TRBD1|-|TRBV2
CASSWGTGGQGYTF
TGTGCCAGCAGCTGGGGGACAGGGGGCCAGGGCTACACCTTC
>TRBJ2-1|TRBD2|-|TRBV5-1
CASNPRPLAGDTGEQFF
TGCGCCAGCAACCCACGCCCCTTAGCGGGGGATACTGGGGAGCAGTTCTTC
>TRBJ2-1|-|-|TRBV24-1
CATSQGRGEHEQFF
TGTGCCACCAGTCAGGGCCGGGGAGAACATGAGCAGTTCTTC
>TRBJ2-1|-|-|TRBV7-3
CASSLTSAPYNEQFF
TGTGCCAGCAGCTTAACGTCGGCCCCCTACAATGAGCAGTTCTTC
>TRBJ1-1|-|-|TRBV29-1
CSVSAGRNTEAFF
TGCAGCGTCTCAGCCGGGAGGAACACTGAAGCTTTCTTT
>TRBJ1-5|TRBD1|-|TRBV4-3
CASSQELDRGHQPQHF
TGCGCCAGCAGCCAAGAATTAGATAGGGGGCATCAGCCCCAGCATTTT
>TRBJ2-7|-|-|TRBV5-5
CASSLTWGSEQYF
TGTGCCAGCAGCTTGACTTGGGGTTCCGAGCAGTACTTC
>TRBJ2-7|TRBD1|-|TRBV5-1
CASSAGTGSNEQYF
TGCGCCAGCAGCGCCGGGACAGGGTCCAACGAGCAGTACTTC
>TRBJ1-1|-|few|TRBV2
CASTEYGRITEAFF
TGTGCCAGCACCGAGTATGGGCGGATCACTGAAGCTTTCTTT
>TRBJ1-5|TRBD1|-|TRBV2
CASKQGVSQPQHF
TGTGCCAGCAAACAGGGGGTGAGTCAGCCCCAGCATTTT
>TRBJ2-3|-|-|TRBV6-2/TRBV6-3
CASSTGDHTDTQYF
TGTGCCAGCAGCACCGGAGACCACACGGATACGCAGTATTTT
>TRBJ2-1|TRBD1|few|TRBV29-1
CAGTGAVDEQFF
TGCGCTGGGACAGGGGCAGTAGATGAGCAGTTCTTC
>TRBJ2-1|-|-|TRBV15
CATSRPEGHNEQFF
TGTGCCACCAGCAGACCGGAAGGACACAATGAGCAGTTCTTC
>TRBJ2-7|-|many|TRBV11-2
CASSFTGSYEQYF
TGTGCCAGCAGTTTTACGGGCTCCTACGAGCAGTACTTC
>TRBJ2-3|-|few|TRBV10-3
CAISWDIRFTDTQYF
TGTGCCATCAGCTGGGATATCCGTTTCACAGATACGCAGTATTTT
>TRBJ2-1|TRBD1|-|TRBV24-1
CATSDLDRDNEQFF
TGCGCCACCAGTGATTTGGACAGGGACAATGAGCAGTTCTTC
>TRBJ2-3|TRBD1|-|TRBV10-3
CAISDHPGTGTDTQYF
TGTGCCATCAGTGATCATCCCGGGACAGGAACAGATACGCAGTATTTT
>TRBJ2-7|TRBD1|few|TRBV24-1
CATQGAREYEQYF
TGTGCCACGCAGGGGGCTAGAGAATACGAGCAGTACTTC
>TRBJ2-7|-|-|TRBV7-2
CASSLVSGVEQYF
TGTGCCAGCAGCTTAGTATCAGGGGTCGAGCAGTACTTC
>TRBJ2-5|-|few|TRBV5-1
CASSFDIRETQYF
TGCGCCAGCAGCTTCGACATAAGAGAGACCCAGTACTTC
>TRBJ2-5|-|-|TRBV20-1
CSARRDTSETQYF
TGCAGTGCTCGGAGGGACACCTCAGAGACCCAGTACTTC
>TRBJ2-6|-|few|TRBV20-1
CSAGEAGANVPTF
TGCAGTGCTGGGGAGGCGGGGGCCAACGTCCCGACTTTC
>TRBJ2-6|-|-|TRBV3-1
CASGMSSGANVLTF
TGTGCCAGCGGGATGAGCTCTGGGGCCAACGTCCTGACTTTC
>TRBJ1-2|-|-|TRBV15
CATSSGRNNYGYTF
TGTGCCACCAGCAGCGGCAGAAATAACTATGGCTACACCTTC
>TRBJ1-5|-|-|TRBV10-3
CAIRASDLSNQPQHF
TGTGCCATCAGGGCGTCGGACCTTAGCAATCAGCCCCAGCATTTT
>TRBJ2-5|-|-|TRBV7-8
CASSTRMVGNPQETQYF
TGTGCCAGCAGCACGCGCATGGTGGGCAACCCCCAAGAGACCCAGTACTTC
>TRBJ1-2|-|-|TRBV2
CASSETYTTLPNYGYTF
TGTGCCAGCAGTGAGACTTATACGACATTACCTAACTATGGCTACACCTTC
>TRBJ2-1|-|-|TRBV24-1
CATRSGRNTDNEQFF
TGTGCCACCAGGTCGGGACGCAACACCGACAATGAGCAGTTCTTC
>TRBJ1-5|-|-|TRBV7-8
CASSLERASNQPQHF
TGTGCCAGCAGCTTAGAGAGGGCTAGCAATCAGCCCCAGCATTTT
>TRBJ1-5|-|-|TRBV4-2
CASSTGQYQPQHF
TGTGCCAGCAGTACAGGACAGTATCAGCCCCAGCATTTT
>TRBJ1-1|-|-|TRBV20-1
CSASRDGPNTDAFF
TGCAGTGCTAGTCGGGACGGTCCGAACACTGATGCTTTCTTT
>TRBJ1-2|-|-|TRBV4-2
CASSQEGRDPRYGYTF
TGTGCCAGCAGCCAGGAGGGTAGGGACCCACGCTATGGCTACACCTTC
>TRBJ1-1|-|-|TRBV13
CASSSGRPEAFF
TGTGCCAGCAGCTCGGGGAGGCCTGAGGCTTTCTTT
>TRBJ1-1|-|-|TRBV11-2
CASSLHDGTEAFF
TGTGCCAGCTCTTTGCATGATGGCACTGAAGCTTTCTTT
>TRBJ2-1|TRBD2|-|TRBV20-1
CSAAGGSTSYNEQFF
TGCAGTGCCGCGGGGGGCTCAACGTCCTACAATGAGCAGTTCTTC
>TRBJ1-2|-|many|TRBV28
CASSLRGYGYTF
TGTGCCAGCAGTTTACGGGGCTATGGCTACACCTTC